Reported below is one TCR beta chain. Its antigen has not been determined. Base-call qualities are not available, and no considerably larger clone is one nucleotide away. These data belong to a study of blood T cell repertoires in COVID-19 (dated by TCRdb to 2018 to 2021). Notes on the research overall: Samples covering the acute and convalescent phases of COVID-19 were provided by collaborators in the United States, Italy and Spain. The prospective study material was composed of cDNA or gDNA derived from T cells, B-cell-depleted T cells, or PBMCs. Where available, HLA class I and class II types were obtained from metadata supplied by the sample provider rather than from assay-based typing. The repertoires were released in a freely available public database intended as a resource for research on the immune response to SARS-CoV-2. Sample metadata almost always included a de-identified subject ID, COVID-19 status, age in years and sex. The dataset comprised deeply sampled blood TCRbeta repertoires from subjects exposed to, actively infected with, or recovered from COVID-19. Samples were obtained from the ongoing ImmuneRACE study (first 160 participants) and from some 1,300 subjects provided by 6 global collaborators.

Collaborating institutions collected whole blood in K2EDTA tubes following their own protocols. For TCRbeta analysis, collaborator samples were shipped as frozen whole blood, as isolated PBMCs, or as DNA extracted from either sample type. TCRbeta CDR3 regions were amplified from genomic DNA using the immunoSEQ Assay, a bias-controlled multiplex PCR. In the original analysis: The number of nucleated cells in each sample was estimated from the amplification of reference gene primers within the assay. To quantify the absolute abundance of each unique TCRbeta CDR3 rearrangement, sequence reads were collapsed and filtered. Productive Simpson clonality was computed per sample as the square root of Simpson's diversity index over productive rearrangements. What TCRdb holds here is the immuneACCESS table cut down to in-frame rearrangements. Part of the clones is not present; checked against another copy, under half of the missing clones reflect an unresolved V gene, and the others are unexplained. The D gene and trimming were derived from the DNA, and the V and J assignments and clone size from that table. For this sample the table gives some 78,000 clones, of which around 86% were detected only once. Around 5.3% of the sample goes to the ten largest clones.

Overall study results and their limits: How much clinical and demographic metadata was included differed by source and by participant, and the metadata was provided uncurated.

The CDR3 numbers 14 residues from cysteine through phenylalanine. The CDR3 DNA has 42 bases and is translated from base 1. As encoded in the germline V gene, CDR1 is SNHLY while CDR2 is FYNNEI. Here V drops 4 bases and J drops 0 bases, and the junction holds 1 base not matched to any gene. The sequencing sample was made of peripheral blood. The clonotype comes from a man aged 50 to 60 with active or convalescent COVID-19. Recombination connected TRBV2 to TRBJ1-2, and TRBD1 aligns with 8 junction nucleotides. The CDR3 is CASSGQGTNYGYTF. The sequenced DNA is TGTGCCAGCAGTGGACAGGGGACTAACTATGGCTACACCTTC.